This T cell receptor beta chain was profiled in a study of T cells in Graves' hyperthyroidism and ophthalmopathy (dated by TCRdb to about 2019). Study-wide context: To identify distinguishing TCR V-J signatures, a discovery cohort of 100 or so patients was used, comprising approximately 40 with Graves' ophthalmopathy and around 57 with stable Graves' hyperthyroidism. The 85 to 100 discovery patients were randomly split 7:3 into training and test sets. The paper reports TCR Vbeta CDR3 sequencing of over 130 peripheral blood samples: over 40 ophthalmopathy, 75 to 80 hyperthyroidism and around 17 progressor patients. After sampling, hyperthyroidism patients received methimazole starting at 30 mg daily, and ophthalmopathy patients received high-dose intravenous methylprednisolone. Prospective prediction of ophthalmopathy was tested in an independent validation cohort consisting of roughly 19 hyperthyroidism patients and more than 15 patients who later progressed to ophthalmopathy. In six Graves' hyperthyroidism patients, the study also compared T-cell repertoires from thyroid tissue with T-cell repertoires from blood.

The study at large found these results: A model built on a 13 V-J signature distinguished ophthalmopathy from stable hyperthyroidism, reaching about 88% sensitivity and around 81% specificity in cross-validation and 80%/75% in testing. No statistical method was used to fix the sample size in advance, and group allocation was not hidden from the investigators. In validation, the model predicted progression to ophthalmopathy a median of about 6 months before onset, with approximately 68% sensitivity and about 72% specificity. Blood samples also contained most of the expanded thyroid clonotypes (frequency above 0.001), which suggests that blood repertoires may reflect thyroid immune responses.

Amplification of TCR beta CDR3 regions was carried out from RNA transcripts. A first-round RT-PCR of the TCR CDR3 used the HTBI primer set with the Qiagen OneStep RT-PCR kit. The libraries were constructed in a second round of multiplex PCR and then size-selected and purified. Libraries were sequenced paired-end with 100 bp reads on an Illumina HiSeq2000. Under the source paper's analysis protocol: SOAPnuke was used to process the raw data, with reads discarded if the reads contained adapters or uncalled bases, had a mean Phred below 15, or lacked an exact constant-primer or identifier match. COPE v1.2.5 was used to merge high-quality paired reads, and clonotypes were defined as unique nucleotide sequences. Clonotypes were aligned to IMGT TRBV, TRBD and TRBJ reference segments using MiTCR v1.1. The analysis was restricted to V-J combinations with a frequency above 0.0001, which together covered 99% to 99.2% of the repertoires. The TCS score was defined as F50 (clonal expansion) divided by E x V (chaos), with BLOSUM62-based TCRdist calculated between CDR3 peptides within each V-J. Welch's t-statistics and random forest reduced 500 to 550 V-J features to 10 to 15, which were used in a naive Bayes classifier (R e1071). Thyroid-blood repertoire similarity was quantified with the Morisita-Horn index. TCRdb trimmed the raw reads at Q25, called clones with MiXCR and kept productive beta chains. Every CDR3 protein is listed once, alongside the most common genes and DNA of its rows. The V and J calls and clone size come from TCRdb's table, not from the authors' own analysis. The table for this sample lists more than 500,000 distinct CDR3 sequences; roughly 46% of them were counted only once. In total, the top ten clones hold roughly 19% of the sample.

This clonotype was seen repeatedly, ten times or more. Its antigen target is currently unknown. Per-base quality was not reported, and no clone a single base away is much larger than it. Patients with uncontrolled infections, other autoimmune diseases, pregnancy or lactation were excluded. Diagnoses were established on the basis of clinical symptoms, serum thyroxine and TRAb, thyroid ultrasound, and orbital computed tomography. Total RNA was extracted using Trizol reagent, and RNA quality was assessed on an Agilent 2100 Bioanalyzer. The TCR comes from an adult woman with Graves' disease, either hyperthyroidism or ophthalmopathy (not recorded which). The source material was peripheral blood or thyroid tissue (not recorded which).

The CDR3: CSARNSQTGNTIYF. The bases read TGCAGTGCTAGAAATAGCCAGACTGGAAACACCATATATTTT. The chain is made from TRBV20-1 and TRBJ1-3; the D gene assignment is ambiguous. CDR1 DFQATT and CDR2 SNEGSKA were looked up in the germline V gene (reference sequence). V is reduced by 2 bases and J by 2 bases, leaving a spacing of 10 bases between them. CDR3 length: 14 amino acids, cysteine to phenylalanine. Just the 42-base CDR3 DNA is kept, in frame starting at base 1.